Presented here are 23 T cell receptor beta chains from one specimen sequenced in a study of molecular identifiers for immune sequencing clone quantification. Each CDR3 protein gets one entry after TCRdb re-called the PCR reads with MiXCR. The sample consists of more than 250,000 distinct CDR3 sequences, about 20% of them appearing once. The specimen was naive CD8+ T cells from blood, with Jurkat cell RNA spiked in. The subset was: FACS-sorted CD8+CD4-CCR7+CD45RA+ naive T cells. Source of these receptors: a human donor in good health. Some libraries in this study had Jurkat cell RNA spiked in.

This clonotype was observed a few times. This chain joins TRBV30 and TRBJ2-7, with 10 bases identical to TRBD1. Germline V gene lookup returns CDR1 GTSNPN and CDR2 SVGIG (reference sequence). Germline trimming cut 3 bases from V and 3 bases from J; bases unmatched to any gene: 5. The CDR3 is 14 amino acids. The CDR3 reads CAWSGQGGDYEQYF. CDR3 bases: TGTGCCTGGAGCGGACAGGGGGGAGACTACGAGCAGTACTTC.

In regard to this clonotype: Since a much larger clone is just one base distant, this may be a read error. This chain links TRBV7-9 with TRBJ2-2; TRBD2 agrees at 9 bases. V shed 7 bases and J 5 bases; nucleotides not matched to a gene: 11. The CDR3 covers 16 residues. CDR1 and CDR2 from the germline V gene are SEHNR and FQNEAQ (reference sequence). The CDR3 loop is CASILGGLAGTGELFF. CDR3 bases: TGTGCCAGCATCCTCGGGGGACTAGCCGGAACCGGGGAGCTGTTTTTT.

The table lists this clonotype with a few counts. The V and J genes are TRBV14 and TRBJ2-1, with TRBD2 matching over 10 bases. CDR1 is SGHDN, CDR2 FVKESK, per germline. This CDR3 comprises 15 residues. With 5 bases clipped from V and 5 bases from J, the junction kept 6 bases outside the gene matches. CDR3 in amino acids: CASSLLAGTNNEQFF. The CDR3 nucleotides read TGTGCCAGCAGCTTACTAGCGGGAACGAACAATGAGCAGTTCTTC.

This clonotype occurred a few times. This chain joins TRBV20-1 and TRBJ1-4; D unclear. Germline V gives CDR1 DFQATT, CDR2 SNEGSKA (reference sequence). The V end was cut by 1 base, the J end by 7 bases, with 13 bases between. CDR3 length: 14 residues. Here the CDR3 DNA reads TGCAGTGCTAGAGGCCCCGGGGTAGCTGAAAAACTGTTTTTT. This translates into CSARGPGVAEKLFF.

This clonotype has a count of ten or more. The chain combines TRBV5-6 with TRBJ2-5; D gene unclear. Trimming stripped 4 bases from V and 5 bases from J, with 15 bases between. The CDR3 sequence is 14 residues long. Germline-derived CDR1 and CDR2 are SGHDT and YYEEEE. The CDR3 DNA sequence: TGTGCCAGCAGCCCTAATCTAGGGATGGAGACCCAGTACTTC. Translation gives CASSPNLGMETQYF. The full variable domain, in which reference TRBV5-6 and TRBJ2-5 provide the parts outside the CDR3, is DAGVTQSPTHLIKTRGQQVTLRCSPKSGHDTVSWYQQALGQGPQFIFQYYEEEERQRGNFPDRFSGHQFPNYSSELNVNALLLGDSALYLCASSPNLGMETQYFGPGTRLLVL.

The chain uses TRBV6-5 and TRBJ2-7, with TRBD1 matching over 9 bases. The V gene's germline CDR1 is MNHEY and CDR2 SVGAGI. CDR3 length equals 15 residues. CDR3 sequence: CTTAPFTGGTYEQYF. For the CDR3, the DNA is TGTACCACCGCACCTTTTACAGGGGGCACCTACGAGCAGTACTTC.

This clonotype was seen many times. The chain carries TRBV27 and TRBJ2-3; D gene unclear. Per the germline V gene, CDR1 is MNHEY and CDR2 is SMNVEV (reference sequence). The CDR3 consists of 15 residues. V was clipped by 2 bases and J by 0 bases, with 9 bases between them. The CDR3 DNA is TGTGCCAGCAGTTTAGGGCGCTCTAGCACAGATACGCAGTATTTT. Encoded protein: CASSLGRSSTDTQYF.

This clonotype has at least ten counts. This chain uses TRBV20-1 with TRBJ1-2, with 7 bases matching TRBD1. Germline CDR1 DFQATT, CDR2 SNEGSKA (reference sequence). With V trimmed by 0 bases and J by 5 bases, 15 bases remained unmatched. This CDR3 comprises 17 residues. In DNA, the CDR3 is TGCAGTGCTAGAGACACATTTCGACAGGGCGCTGGTTATGGCTACACCTTC. This translates into CSARDTFRQGAGYGYTF.

Concerning this clonotype itself: A much larger clone lies a single base off, so this may be a read error. The chain links TRBV29-1 to TRBJ2-3; perhaps TRBD2 as D (6 bases). The CDR3 consists of 11 residues. Germline V gene sequence: CDR1 SQVTM, CDR2 ANQGSEA. Trimming removed 7 bases at V and 7 bases at J, with 12 bases between. CDR3 protein: CSAGEFNTQYF. CDR3 nucleotides: TGCAGCGCGGGGGAGTTCAATACGCAGTATTTT.

Ten or more counts support this clonotype. The chain carries TRBV28 and TRBJ2-2, with D possibly being TRBD2 (6 bases). The germline V gene has CDR1 MDHEN and CDR2 SYDVKM. V dropped 3 bases and J dropped 3 bases, with 14 bases sitting between them. The CDR3 spans 16 residues. The CDR3 DNA is TGTGCCAGCAGTTTCCGGGATCCGGGGGACACCGGGGAGCTGTTTTTT. Protein product: CASSFRDPGDTGELFF.

Details on this clonotype: A read error may explain this, as a much larger clone is one base away. The chain carries TRBV14 and TRBJ2-7, with D possibly TRBD2 on 5 matching bases. CDR3 length: 13 amino acids. In germline, CDR1 is SGHDN, CDR2 FVKESK. DNA for the CDR3: TGTACCAGCAGCCAGACTACTCCCTACGAGCAGTACTTC. Protein product: CTSSQTTPYEQYF.

V gene TRBV14 combines with J gene TRBJ2-1; D unresolved. Trimming removed 0 bases at V and 8 bases at J, with 8 bases between. The CDR3 contains 13 residues. Germline CDR1 and CDR2: SGHDN and FVKESK. Here the CDR3 reads CASSQDGEHEQFF. CDR3 DNA: TGTGCCAGCAGCCAAGATGGAGAACATGAGCAGTTCTTC.

This clonotype occurred many times. This chain joins TRBV5-4 and TRBJ1-6; TRBD1 matches 8 bases. Losses at the gene ends were 3 bases for V and 9 bases for J; bases not matched to a gene: 5. The CDR3 covers 14 residues. In germline, CDR1 is SGHNT, CDR2 YYREEE (reference sequence). The CDR3 region is CASSWTGFSSPLHF. CDR3 DNA sequence: TGTGCCAGCAGCTGGACAGGGTTCTCTTCACCCCTCCACTTT.

This clonotype has more than one count but fewer than ten. V is TRBV27 and J is TRBJ2-4, with TRBD1 identical over 9 bases. The CDR3 runs 16 residues. CDR1 MNHEY and CDR2 SMNVEV come from the germline V gene (reference sequence). With 6 bases clipped from V and 3 bases from J, the junction kept 9 bases outside the gene matches. In nucleotides, the CDR3 is TGTGCCAGCAGGTCTTTACAGGGGGCGCACAAAAACATTCAGTACTTC. Its translation: CASRSLQGAHKNIQYF.

This chain links TRBV29-1 with TRBJ2-7; tentative D call: TRBD2 (6 bases). The CDR3 is 13 residues long. CDR1 and CDR2 from the germline V gene are SQVTM and ANQGSEA. The V gene lost 4 bases and the J gene lost 6 bases, with 16 bases spanning the gap. CDR3 nucleotide sequence: TGCAGCGTTGTGAGGAGGGGCTCGGGCGAGCAGTACTTC. Translating gives CSVVRRGSGEQYF.

This clonotype was observed at least ten times. The chain employs TRBV6-5 and TRBJ2-7; D gene uncertain. This CDR3 is 14 amino acids long. Trimming removed 2 bases at V and 2 bases at J, with 10 bases between. Germline CDR1 is MNHEY and CDR2 is SVGAGI. CDR3 amino acids: CASSYDPVAYEQYF. The CDR3 DNA reads as TGTGCCAGCAGTTACGACCCGGTCGCCTACGAGCAGTACTTC.

This clonotype was counted once. A much more abundant neighbour one base away suggests this may be a read error. The J gene is TRBJ1-1, the V gene TRBV6-2 or TRBV6-3; weak D call: TRBD1 (6 bases). Germline V CDR1 and CDR2: MNHEY, SVGEGT. The CDR3 runs 14 residues. The CDR3 DNA follows: TGTGCCTGCAGCCTGACAGGATTAAACACTGAAGCTTTCTTT. It is translated as CACSLTGLNTEAFF.

On this clonotype: This may be a read error, as it is one base from a much larger clone. Here the CDR3 omits its conserved ending phenylalanine or tryptophan, so a read error is the likely source. The gene calls are TRBV9 and TRBJ2-1; D call uncertain. V dropped 0 bases and J dropped 0 bases, with 7 bases sitting between them. Germline CDR1 reads SGDLS; CDR2 reads YYNGEE. The CDR3 is 15 amino acids. The CDR3 here is CASSVESSSYNEQFS. The CDR3, as DNA: TGTGCCAGCAGCGTAGAATCTAGCTCCTACAATGAGCAGTTCTCC.

This clonotype was found many times. The CDR3 here is CATSRESGLNTEAFF. The CDR3 coding sequence is TGTGCCACCAGCAGAGAATCGGGCCTGAACACTGAAGCTTTCTTT. This chain connects TRBV15 to TRBJ1-1; unclear D gene. The V and J ends lost 0 bases and 0 bases respectively, with 8 bases between them. Germline CDR1 reads LNHNV; CDR2 reads YYDKDF (reference sequence). CDR3 length: 15 residues. Full variable domain (remainder filled in from reference TRBV15 and TRBJ1-1): DAMVIQNPRYQVTQFGKPVTLSCSQTLNHNVMYWYQQKSSQAPKLLFHYYDKDFNNEADTPDNFQSRRPNTSFCFLDIRSPGLGDTAMYLCATSRESGLNTEAFFGQGTRLTVV.

This clonotype has at least ten counts. The chain links TRBV7-9 to TRBJ1-1; D gene unclear. Trimming pared 7 bases from V and 3 bases from J, leaving 9 bases between. This CDR3 has 12 residues. Germline CDR1 reads SEHNR; CDR2 reads FQNEAQ (reference sequence). In nucleotides, the CDR3 is TGTGCCAGCAAGGCAAGTCACACTGAAGCTTTCTTT. Its translation: CASKASHTEAFF.

To note about this clonotype: This could be a read error, since a much larger clone is one nucleotide away. The V call is TRBV29-1, the J call TRBJ1-5; no clear D gene. Germline V gene data show CDR1 as SQVTM and CDR2 as ANQGSEA. This CDR3 contains 13 residues. V was cut by 4 bases and J by 3 bases, with 10 bases left in between. CDR3 bases: TGCAGCGTTGGATTCGGCGACAATCAGCCCCAGCATTTT. Translation gives CSVGFGDNQPQHF.

The sample holds many counts of this clonotype. The chain uses TRBV28 and TRBJ1-1, with D perhaps TRBD1 (5 bases). Trimming removed 5 bases from V and 1 base from J, with 14 bases in between. CDR1 is MDHEN, CDR2 SYDVKM, per germline. CDR3 length equals 15 residues. In DNA form, the CDR3 reads TGTGCCAGCAGTCCAATAGGAGGGGCGAACACTGAAGCTTTCTTT. Its protein product is CASSPIGGANTEAFF.

This clonotype was seen a few times. The gene calls are TRBV6-6 and TRBJ2-1, with a tentative D call TRBD1 (6 bases). In germline, CDR1 is MNHNY, CDR2 SVGAGI (reference sequence). The V end was cut by 0 bases, the J end by 7 bases, with 10 bases between. CDR3 length: 14 amino acids. The DNA of the CDR3 is TGTGCCAGCAGTTACTCGAGGGGGAGTAATGAGCAGTTCTTC. Its protein product is CASSYSRGSNEQFF.